A few counts support the clone carrying this TCR beta chain. Its antigen is not known. The same CDR3 arises from other DNA sequences in this sample as well. The PCR contained 60 Vbeta and 13 Jbeta primers. Authors' analysis steps: In a later analysis, of 80 million to 90 million unique beta chains, roughly 9.9 million appeared in at least two donors. The table came from immunoSEQ multiplex PCR; TCRdb's copy has only in-frame clones and leaves some out. V, J and clone size reflect that table, while D and trimming were determined from the DNA. The sample has 110,000 to 150,000 clones; 73% are singletons. The CDR3 runs to 16 residues. The germline V gene encodes CDR1 MGHRA and CDR2 YSYEKL. Unmatched junction bases numbered 4, after V lost 1 base and J lost 2 bases. This sample was included in a study of cytomegalovirus exposure and HLA in healthy donors. Study results and limitations: Earlier analysis found most TCR beta V segments productive about 87% or about 30% of the time. In a later analysis, a missense DCLRE1C variant was linked to TCR beta V- and J-gene trimming.

The sequenced sample consisted of PBMCs. The gene calls are TRBV4-1 and TRBJ1-5; 8 bases are a match to TRBD1. The TCR comes from a woman aged 40-49 years in good health and CMV-seronegative. CDR3 coding DNA: TGCGCCAGCAGCCAAGTCCTGGGACAGGGCAATCAGCCCCAGCATTTT. Its translation: CASSQVLGQGNQPQHF.